One sample yielded the 2 T cell receptor beta chains listed below, sequenced in a study of T-cell memory formation after mild COVID-19. One entry per CDR3 protein, called by TCRdb with MiXCR from the 5' RACE reads. Of about 200,000 distinct CDR3 sequences listed, 9.5% are singletons. The sequenced sample was PBMCs or a T cell subset sorted from them (not recorded which). The receptors here all came from a man aged 18-30 years who had mild COVID-19 (a few samples of this study predate the infection). Cell type and time point are not known.

In its sample, this clonotype was seen a few times. The chain combines TRBV12-3 or TRBV12-4 with TRBJ2-1, with 13 bases identical to TRBD2. V lost 6 bases to trimming and J lost 9 bases; unmatched junction nucleotides: 11. The length of the CDR3 is 16 residues. CDR3 nucleotide sequence: TGTGCCAGCAGCCACGGGACTAGCGGGGTATTGGGTGAGCAGTTCTTC. Translation: CASSHGTSGVLGEQFF.

For the CDR3, the DNA is TGTGCCAGCATGGGAGTGAATGAAAAACTGTTTTTT. This translates into CASMGVNEKLFF. The chain uses TRBV2 and TRBJ1-4; no definite D call. Germline CDR1 is SNHLY and CDR2 is FYNNEI. The CDR3 sequence is 12 residues long. V was pared by 7 bases and J by 5 bases, with 8 bases between.